The 23 T cell receptor beta chains below were found in one sample sequenced in a study of T cell responses to AZD1222 COVID-19 vaccine (dated by TCRdb to 2020 to 2022). This sample's time point label indicates: baseline before first vaccination. The library was made by the immunoSEQ multiplex PCR assay. TCRdb stores this immuneACCESS table with in-frame sequences only. Part of the clones is absent; in the studies checked, under half of the shortfall reflects unresolved V genes, and no reason is known for the rest. This sample comprises some 100,000 clones, 80% to 90% of them detected only once. Of the sample, 3.3% falls within the top ten clones. The sequencing used peripheral blood, collected on day 0 of AZD1222 vaccination. These receptors came from an adult in good health.

CDR3 coding DNA: TGTGCCAGCAGCGTGGACAGGGGAAACACCATATATTTT. Translation gives CASSVDRGNTIYF. This chain links TRBV7-2 with TRBJ1-3; TRBD1 matches at 7 bases. J gave up 4 bases and V 5 bases, and 2 bases lay outside the gene matches. The CDR3 runs 13 residues. Looked up from germline, CDR1 is SGHTA and CDR2 is FQGNSA.

This chain links TRBV19 with TRBJ2-7; no clear D. Germline lookup yields CDR1 LNHDA and CDR2 SQIVND (reference sequence). V lost 1 base, J lost 5 bases, and 6 bases lay in between. This CDR3 region has 12 residues. CDR3 residues: CASSIGRNEQYF. Here the CDR3 DNA reads TGTGCCAGTAGTATAGGCCGTAACGAGCAGTACTTC.

The chain links TRBV12-5 to TRBJ1-1, with a tentative D call TRBD1 (6 bases). The CDR3 runs 14 residues. Per germline, CDR1 LGHNT and CDR2 FRNRAP. The V end lost 5 bases, the J end lost 0 bases, and 10 bases lay between the germline ends. The CDR3 protein is CASGAGDMNTEAFF. The CDR3 DNA reads TGTGCTAGTGGTGCAGGGGACATGAACACTGAAGCTTTCTTT.

The chain employs TRBV11-2 and TRBJ1-6; 7 bases match TRBD1. Per germline, CDR1 SGHAT and CDR2 FQNNGV. Trimming removed 6 bases from V and 5 bases from J; junction bases left unmatched: 10. There are 16 residues in the CDR3. The CDR3 is CASSRTGARDNSPLHF. CDR3 nucleotides: TGTGCCAGCAGTCGTACAGGGGCCAGAGATAATTCACCCCTCCACTTT.

The V call is TRBV7-9, the J call TRBJ2-7; TRBD1 matches at 10 bases. The germline gives CDR1 SEHNR, CDR2 FQNEAQ (reference sequence). V dropped 7 bases and J dropped 13; count of bases not matched to a gene: 13. CDR3 length: 13 amino acids. The CDR3 nucleotides are TGTGCCAGCACCCCTTCGGGACAGGGGTCCGTTTACTTC. Protein sequence: CASTPSGQGSVYF.

Only one count was recorded for this clone. V and J are TRBV6-5 and TRBJ2-7; D perhaps matches TRBD1 (6 bases). The CDR3 totals 14 residues. CDR1 is MNHEY and CDR2 is SVGAGI in the germline V gene. Trimming took off 8 bases at V and 5 bases at J, with 19 bases between the two ends. CDR3 in amino acids: CASLRQNRVHEQYF. DNA of the CDR3: TGTGCCAGCCTAAGACAAAACAGGGTCCACGAGCAGTACTTC.

V usage is TRBV27 and J usage is TRBJ2-2; TRBD2 is a possible D gene (6 bases). The germline CDR1 and CDR2 sequences are MNHEY and SMNVEV (reference sequence). Trimming pared 8 bases from V and 3 bases from J, leaving 13 bases between. CDR3 length equals 14 residues. In DNA form, the CDR3 reads TGTGCCAGCGGGAGGCAGAAGTACACCGGGGAGCTGTTTTTT. Its translation is CASGRQKYTGELFF.

With respect to this clone: Relative to the germline gene, one junction end is altered; a read error may explain this. This sequence joins TRBV4-3 and TRBJ2-7; 10 bases match TRBD2. Per the germline V gene, CDR1 is LGHNA and CDR2 is YSLEER. The CDR3 runs 16 residues. The CDR3 is CASSRSSGGAPSEQCF. The CDR3 nucleotides are TGCGCCAGCAGCCGTTCTAGCGGGGGCGCTCCCTCCGAGCAGTGCTTC.

This clone was seen only once. This chain uses TRBV7-9 with TRBJ1-4; 7 positions agree with TRBD1. The CDR3 spans 13 residues. The germline gives CDR1 SEHNR, CDR2 FQNEAQ (reference sequence). J gave up 8 bases and V 5 bases, and 5 bases lay outside the gene matches. The CDR3 loop is CASSATGTEKLFF. DNA of the CDR3: TGTGCCAGCAGCGCGACAGGGACGGAAAAACTGTTTTTT.

J is TRBJ1-2 and V is TRBV6-1, with D maybe TRBD1 (5 bases). From germline, CDR1 is MNHNS and CDR2 SASEGT. Trimming stripped 3 bases from V and 6 bases from J, with 20 bases between. This CDR3 has 16 residues. The CDR3 region is CASSESRQGPGNGYTF. DNA of the CDR3: TGTGCCAGCAGTGAGTCGCGGCAGGGCCCAGGAAATGGCTACACCTTC.

In this sample, this clone turned up many times. V is TRBV5-8 and J is TRBJ2-5; maybe TRBD1 (6 bases). Germline CDR1 and CDR2: SGHTS and YDEGEE. The V end was cut by 3 bases, the J end by 3 bases, with 15 bases between. The CDR3 length is 15 residues. CDR3 loop: CASSSQGIGEETQYF. The CDR3 bases are TGTGCCAGCAGCTCTCAGGGGATCGGGGAAGAGACCCAGTACTTC.

The rearrangement joins TRBV7-8 to TRBJ2-7; 9 bases match TRBD1. CDR1 is SGHVS, CDR2 FQNEAQ, per germline. This CDR3 is built from 15 residues. The V gene end was trimmed by 3 bases and the J gene end by 4 bases; junction bases not matched to a gene: 7. The CDR3, as DNA: TGTGCCAGCAGCTTGGTTCGGGACAGGGCTTACGAGCAGTACTTC. It is translated as CASSLVRDRAYEQYF.

V gene TRBV7-8 combines with J gene TRBJ2-5; 7 nucleotides line up with TRBD1. V dropped 4 bases and J dropped 1; count of bases not matched to a gene: 3. The CDR3 covers 14 residues. Germline V gives CDR1 SGHVS, CDR2 FQNEAQ. For the CDR3, the DNA is TGTGCCAGCAGCTCCCGGGACAGCCAAGAGACCCAGTACTTC. Translating it yields CASSSRDSQETQYF.

V usage is TRBV6-5 and J usage is TRBJ1-6; tentative D call: TRBD1 (6 bases). V was clipped by 4 bases and J by 6 bases, with 13 bases between them. The CDR3 runs 15 residues. Germline CDR1 is MNHEY and CDR2 is SVGAGI. The DNA of the CDR3 is TGTGCCAGCAGTTCCCAGGGGTACAGTAATTCACCCCTCCACTTT. Amino acids: CASSSQGYSNSPLHF.

The chain employs TRBV30 and TRBJ1-1; D not certain. This CDR3 region has 12 residues. Germline V gene lookup returns CDR1 GTSNPN and CDR2 SVGIG (reference sequence). V gave up 4 bases and J gave up 5 bases, with 11 bases separating them. The CDR3 nucleotides are TGTGCCTGGATGCGCCCCGGGACTGAAGCTTTCTTT. Translated: CAWMRPGTEAFF.

V gene TRBV5-5 combines with J gene TRBJ1-1; no reliable D call. Germline CDR1 and CDR2: SGHKS and YYEKEE (reference sequence). The CDR3 consists of 11 residues. V was clipped by 0 bases and J by 8 bases, with 5 bases between them. CDR3 DNA sequence: TGTGCCAGCAGCTTGGCTGGGGAAGCTTTCTTT. Its translation: CASSLAGEAFF. Based on the CDR3 plus reference TRBV5-5 and TRBJ1-1, the full variable domain is DAGVTQSPTHLIKTRGQQVTLRCSPISGHKSVSWYQQVLGQGPQFIFQYYEKEERGRGNFPDRFSARQFPNYSSELNVNALLLGDSALYLCASSLAGEAFFGQGTRLTVV.

The chain uses TRBV7-6 and TRBJ1-1, with no clear D. This CDR3 is built from 13 residues. Germline CDR1 reads SGHVS; CDR2 reads FNYEAQ. The V gene lost 5 bases and the J gene lost 0 bases, with 7 bases spanning the gap. The CDR3 DNA reads as TGTGCCAGCAGCCGCCTTATGAACACTGAAGCTTTCTTT. This encodes CASSRLMNTEAFF. Together with reference TRBV7-6 and TRBJ1-1, the CDR3 gives the full variable domain: GAGVSQSPRYKVTKRGQDVALRCDPISGHVSLYWYRQALGQGPEFLTYFNYEAQQDKSGLPNDRFSAERPEGSISTLTIQRTEQRDSAMYRCASSRLMNTEAFFGQGTRLTVV.

The rearrangement links TRBV19 to TRBJ2-6; D remains unclear. Germline-derived CDR1 and CDR2 are LNHDA and SQIVND (reference sequence). The V gene lost 7 bases and the J gene lost 2 bases, with 15 bases spanning the gap. The CDR3 length is 16 residues. For the CDR3, the DNA is TGTGCCAGTACCCTAGTGGGTGGAGCTGGGGCCAACGTCCTGACTTTC. Amino acids: CASTLVGGAGANVLTF.

This clone appeared a single time. The chain has TRBV23-1 and TRBJ2-4; 10 positions match TRBD1. TRBV23-1 belongs to the ORF category, with a function that is uncertain. The CDR3 consists of 15 residues. V gave up 6 bases and J gave up 10 bases; unmatched junction bases: 12. CDR3 coding DNA: TGCGCCAGCAGACTCACGTCGGGACAGGGGAAGATTCAGTACTTC. Its protein is CASRLTSGQGKIQYF.

The chain uses TRBV19 and TRBJ1-6; 9 bases fit TRBD1. This CDR3 contains 16 residues. Germline V gives CDR1 LNHDA, CDR2 SQIVND (reference sequence). The V gene end was trimmed by 4 bases and the J gene end by 10 bases; junction bases not matched to a gene: 11. This chain's CDR3 is CASSTLGQGYSSPLHF. The DNA for the CDR3 is TGTGCCAGTAGTACCCTCGGACAGGGGTATAGCTCACCCCTCCACTTT.

V usage is TRBV6-4 and J usage is TRBJ2-1, with 8 bases lining up with TRBD2. V trimming: 6 bases; J trimming: 6 bases; junction bases outside the gene matches: 4. The germline gives CDR1 MRHNA, CDR2 SNTAGT. The CDR3 runs to 13 residues. CDR3 residues: CASSPGTSNEQFF. The CDR3 DNA sequence: TGTGCCAGCAGCCCCGGGACTAGCAATGAGCAGTTCTTC.

The rearrangement uses TRBV7-3 and TRBJ2-3; maybe TRBD2 (6 bases). CDR3 length: 16 amino acids. V dropped 0 bases and J dropped 3 bases, with 13 bases sitting between them. CDR1 is SGHTA, CDR2 FQGTGA, per germline. The DNA of the CDR3 is TGTGCCAGCAGCTTAACTGGGGGGAGGCGGACAGATACGCAGTATTTT. Encoded protein: CASSLTGGRRTDTQYF.

This clone was observed a single time. The rearrangement joins TRBV7-6 to TRBJ1-2; tentative D call: TRBD1 (5 bases). Germline V CDR1 and CDR2: SGHVS, FNYEAQ. Deletions cut 1 base from V and 4 bases from J, with 13 bases between. The CDR3 length is 15 residues. The DNA of the CDR3 is TGTGCCAGCAGCTTAGGGAGGGCAGGGCTCTATGGCTACACCTTC. Encoded protein: CASSLGRAGLYGYTF.